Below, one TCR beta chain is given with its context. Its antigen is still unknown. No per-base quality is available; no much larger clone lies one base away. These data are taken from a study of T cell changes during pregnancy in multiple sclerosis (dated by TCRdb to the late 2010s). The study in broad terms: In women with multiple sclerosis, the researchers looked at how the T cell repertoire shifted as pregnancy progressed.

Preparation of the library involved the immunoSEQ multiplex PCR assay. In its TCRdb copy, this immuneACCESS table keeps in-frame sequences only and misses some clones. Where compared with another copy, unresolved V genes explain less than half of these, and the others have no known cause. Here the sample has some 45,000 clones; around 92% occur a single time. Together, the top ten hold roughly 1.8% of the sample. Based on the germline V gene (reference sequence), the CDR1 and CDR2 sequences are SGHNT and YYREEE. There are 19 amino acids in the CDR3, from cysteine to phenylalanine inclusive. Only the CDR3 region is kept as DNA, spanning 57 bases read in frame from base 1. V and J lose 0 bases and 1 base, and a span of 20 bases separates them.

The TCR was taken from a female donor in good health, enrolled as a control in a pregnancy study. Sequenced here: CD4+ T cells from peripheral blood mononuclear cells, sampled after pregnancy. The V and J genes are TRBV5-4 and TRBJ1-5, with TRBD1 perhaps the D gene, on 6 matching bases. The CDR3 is CASSLGQEGLLGSNQPQHF. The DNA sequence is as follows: TGTGCCAGCAGCTTGGGACAGGAAGGGCTCCTAGGAAGCAATCAGCCCCAGCATTTT.